This TCR beta chain was recorded in a study of OX40 agonist ivuxolimab in advanced cancers. Whole-study context: Earlier treatment with anti-PD-1, anti-PD-L1 or anti-CTLA-4 was permitted, and less than 50% had received some.

There are 11 residues in the CDR3. The germline V gene encodes CDR1 MDHEN and CDR2 SYDVKM. Trimming shortened V by 1 base and J by 12 bases, and 10 bases separated the two germline ends. Blood was sampled at baseline, cycle 4 day 1, and cycle 7 day 1. A single count supports this clone. The data were produced by immunoSEQ multiplex PCR, yet TCRdb's version contains in-frame clones alone and is incomplete. The sample lists about 48,000 clones, around 74% seen once, with about 1.9% in the top ten. Sequencing used CD4+ or CD8+ T cells sorted from blood, obtained in a trial of the OX40 agonist ivuxolimab. This clonotype originated in an adult with an advanced solid tumor such as melanoma, head and neck, liver or kidney cancer. V is TRBV28 and J is TRBJ2-7; D unclear. CDR3 in amino acids: CASSLFTIWYF. For the CDR3, the DNA is TGTGCCAGCAGTTTATTTACGATCTGGTACTTC.